The entry below gives a single T cell receptor beta chain sequence along with its context. The source of the sample is a study of T cells in tuberculosis. TCRdb keeps only in-frame clones here, not all; method: immunoSEQ multiplex PCR. Of 30,000 or so clones listed, 90% to 95% are singletons. The CDR3 is 12 residues long. Germline V gives CDR1 SNHLY, CDR2 FYNNEI. Deletions cut 4 bases from V and 2 bases from J, with 4 bases between. Noted time point: new active TB diagnosis, blood taken before or within 7 days of starting treatment. The sequence came from an adult with tuberculosis. Some clones in this sample may be carry-over from other donors' samples. The chain recombines TRBV2 with TRBJ2-3, with unresolved D. The sample here was PBMCs, taken at tuberculosis diagnosis. This chain's CDR3 is CASSALTDTQYF. The DNA of the CDR3 is TGTGCCAGCAGTGCACTCACAGATACGCAGTATTTT.